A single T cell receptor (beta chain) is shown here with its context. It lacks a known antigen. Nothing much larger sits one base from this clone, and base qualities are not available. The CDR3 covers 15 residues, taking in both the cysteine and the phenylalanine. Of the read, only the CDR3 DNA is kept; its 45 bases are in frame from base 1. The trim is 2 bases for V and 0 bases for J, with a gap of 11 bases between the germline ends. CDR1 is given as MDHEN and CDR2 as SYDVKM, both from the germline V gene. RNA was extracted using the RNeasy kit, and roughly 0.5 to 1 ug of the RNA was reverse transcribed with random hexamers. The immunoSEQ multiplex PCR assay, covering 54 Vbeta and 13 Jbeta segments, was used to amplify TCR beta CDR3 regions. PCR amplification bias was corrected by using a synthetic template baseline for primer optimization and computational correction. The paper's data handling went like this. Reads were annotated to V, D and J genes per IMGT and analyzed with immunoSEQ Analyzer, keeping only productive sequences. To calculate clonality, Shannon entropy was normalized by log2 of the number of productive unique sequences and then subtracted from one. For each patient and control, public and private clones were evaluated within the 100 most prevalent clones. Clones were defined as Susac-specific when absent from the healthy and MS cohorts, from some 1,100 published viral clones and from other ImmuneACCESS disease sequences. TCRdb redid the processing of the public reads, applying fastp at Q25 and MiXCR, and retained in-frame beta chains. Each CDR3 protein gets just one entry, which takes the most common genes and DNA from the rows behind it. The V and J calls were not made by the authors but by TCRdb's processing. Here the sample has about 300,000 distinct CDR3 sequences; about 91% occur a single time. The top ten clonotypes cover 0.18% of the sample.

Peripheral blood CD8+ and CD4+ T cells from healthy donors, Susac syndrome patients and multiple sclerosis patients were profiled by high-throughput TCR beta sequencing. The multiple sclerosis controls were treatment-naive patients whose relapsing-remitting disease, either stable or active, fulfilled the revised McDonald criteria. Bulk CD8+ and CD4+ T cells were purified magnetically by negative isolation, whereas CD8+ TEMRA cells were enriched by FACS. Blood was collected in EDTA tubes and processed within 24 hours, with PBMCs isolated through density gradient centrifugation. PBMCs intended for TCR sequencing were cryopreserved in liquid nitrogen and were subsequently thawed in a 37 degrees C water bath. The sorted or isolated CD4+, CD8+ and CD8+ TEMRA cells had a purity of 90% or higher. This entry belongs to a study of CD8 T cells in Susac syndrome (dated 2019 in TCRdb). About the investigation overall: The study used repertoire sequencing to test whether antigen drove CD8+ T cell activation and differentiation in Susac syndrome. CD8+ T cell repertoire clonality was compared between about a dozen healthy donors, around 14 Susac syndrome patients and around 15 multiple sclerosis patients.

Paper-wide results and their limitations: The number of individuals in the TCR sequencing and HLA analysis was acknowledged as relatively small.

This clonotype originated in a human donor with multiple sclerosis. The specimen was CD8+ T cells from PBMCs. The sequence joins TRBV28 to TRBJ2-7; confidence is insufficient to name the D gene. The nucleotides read TGTGCCAGCAGTTTAAACTTTCCCAGCTCCTACGAGCAGTACTTC. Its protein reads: CASSLNFPSSYEQYF.